The rows below give T cell receptor beta chains drawn from one sample of a study of T cells in Graves' hyperthyroidism and ophthalmopathy. TCRdb reanalysed the multiplex PCR reads using MiXCR and keeps one entry per CDR3 protein. This table holds about 840,000 distinct CDR3 sequences, more than 30% found once. Sequencing used blood. These receptors all stem from a man between 18 and 29 years old with Graves' hyperthyroidism. CDR3s include the opening cysteine and the closing phenylalanine or tryptophan. A D gene is named only where the DNA matches it firmly. The size of a clone is reported for some rows only, either as once, few or many, or as a class for expanded clones.

CDR3aa: CASSFLQDSNTGELFF
CDR3nt: TGTGCCAGCAGCTTTCTTCAGGACTCGAACACCGGGGAGCTGTTTTTT
d_gene: NA
abundance: NA
v_gene: TRBV7-2
len: 16
j_gene: TRBJ2-2

CDR3aa: CTTSDGKLFF
CDR3nt: TGTACCACCAGTGATGGAAAACTGTTTTTT
d_gene: NA
abundance: NA
v_gene: TRBV24-1
len: 10
j_gene: TRBJ1-4

CDR3aa: CANSAGPVNTIYF
CDR3nt: TGTGCCAACAGCGCAGGTCCCGTGAACACCATATATTTT
d_gene: NA
abundance: NA
v_gene: TRBV7-6
len: 13
j_gene: TRBJ1-3

CDR3aa: CASSLGLSGTANQPQHF
CDR3nt: TGTGCCAGCAGTTTGGGACTCTCCGGGACCGCGAATCAGCCCCAGCATTTT
d_gene: NA
abundance: NA
v_gene: TRBV6-1
len: 17
j_gene: TRBJ1-5

CDR3aa: CASSLAAGPNSPLHF
CDR3nt: TGTGCCAGCAGTTTAGCCGCAGGGCCAAATTCACCCCTCCACTTT
d_gene: NA
abundance: NA
v_gene: TRBV12-3/TRBV12-4
len: 15
j_gene: TRBJ1-6

CDR3aa: CASRAWTGISAEQYF
CDR3nt: TGTGCCAGCAGGGCGTGGACAGGAATATCAGCCGAGCAGTACTTC
d_gene: TRBD1
abundance: many
v_gene: TRBV2
len: 15
j_gene: TRBJ2-7

CDR3aa: CASGEIWDEQYF
CDR3nt: TGCGCCAGCGGTGAGATTTGGGACGAGCAGTACTTC
d_gene: NA
abundance: many
v_gene: TRBV10-2
len: 12
j_gene: TRBJ2-7

CDR3aa: CASSMALGRGQETQYF
CDR3nt: TGTGCCAGCAGCATGGCCTTGGGGCGGGGCCAAGAGACCCAGTACTTC
d_gene: NA
abundance: NA
v_gene: TRBV5-6
len: 16
j_gene: TRBJ2-5

CDR3aa: CASSHPGKGVYEQYF
CDR3nt: TGTGCCAGCAGTCACCCAGGGAAAGGGGTGTACGAGCAGTACTTC
d_gene: NA
abundance: NA
v_gene: TRBV6-6
len: 15
j_gene: TRBJ2-7

CDR3aa: CASSLGGQGPNTEAFF
CDR3nt: TGTGCCAGCAGCTTGGGTGGACAGGGGCCGAACACTGAAGCTTTCTTT
d_gene: TRBD1
abundance: many
v_gene: TRBV7-9
len: 16
j_gene: TRBJ1-1

CDR3aa: CASSRGQGRDEQYF
CDR3nt: TGTGCCAGCAGCCGCGGACAGGGACGGGACGAGCAGTACTTC
d_gene: TRBD1
abundance: NA
v_gene: TRBV7-9
len: 14
j_gene: TRBJ2-7

CDR3aa: CASSLGQAVGYTF
CDR3nt: TGTGCCAGCAGTTTAGGGCAGGCGGTCGGCTACACCTTC
d_gene: NA
abundance: NA
v_gene: TRBV12-3/TRBV12-4
len: 13
j_gene: TRBJ1-2

CDR3aa: CASSLVGAGGLQETQYF
CDR3nt: TGTGCCAGCAGTTTAGTAGGGGCGGGGGGGCTGCAAGAGACCCAGTACTTC
d_gene: TRBD2
abundance: NA
v_gene: TRBV12-3/TRBV12-4
len: 17
j_gene: TRBJ2-5

CDR3aa: CASSPLLAGGPVHEQYF
CDR3nt: TGTGCCAGCAGTCCCCTCCTAGCGGGAGGGCCAGTTCACGAGCAGTACTTC
d_gene: TRBD2
abundance: NA
v_gene: TRBV27
len: 17
j_gene: TRBJ2-7

CDR3aa: CATSGIGQGAIPNTEAFF
CDR3nt: TGTGCCACCAGCGGTATTGGACAGGGGGCCATCCCGAACACTGAAGCTTTCTTT
d_gene: TRBD1
abundance: many
v_gene: TRBV15
len: 18
j_gene: TRBJ1-1

CDR3aa: CASSLSTGWELFF
CDR3nt: TGTGCCAGCAGCTTGTCGACAGGGTGGGAGCTGTTTTTT
d_gene: TRBD1
abundance: NA
v_gene: TRBV5-4
len: 13
j_gene: TRBJ2-2

CDR3aa: CAISESMGQYNSPLHF
CDR3nt: TGTGCCATCAGTGAGTCGATGGGACAGTATAATTCACCCCTCCACTTT
d_gene: TRBD1
abundance: many
v_gene: TRBV10-3
len: 16
j_gene: TRBJ1-6

CDR3aa: CASSPNRGVGGELFF
CDR3nt: TGTGCCAGCAGCCCAAACAGGGGCGTCGGCGGGGAGCTGTTTTTT
d_gene: TRBD1
abundance: few
v_gene: TRBV9
len: 15
j_gene: TRBJ2-2

CDR3aa: CASRTTGGNYGYTF
CDR3nt: TGTGCCAGCAGGACTACAGGGGGGAACTATGGCTACACCTTC
d_gene: TRBD1
abundance: NA
v_gene: TRBV2
len: 14
j_gene: TRBJ1-2

CDR3aa: CAISEPRPDQPDTGELFF
CDR3nt: TGTGCCATCAGTGAGCCACGCCCTGATCAGCCAGACACCGGGGAGCTGTTTTTT
d_gene: NA
abundance: NA
v_gene: TRBV2
len: 18
j_gene: TRBJ2-2

CDR3aa: CASRPSPGQGIYEQYF
CDR3nt: TGTGCCAGCAGACCTTCTCCGGGACAGGGGATATACGAGCAGTACTTC
d_gene: TRBD1
abundance: few
v_gene: TRBV2
len: 16
j_gene: TRBJ2-7

CDR3aa: CASAIGETQYF
CDR3nt: TGTGCCAGCGCTATTGGGGAGACCCAGTACTTC
d_gene: NA
abundance: NA
v_gene: TRBV5-6
len: 11
j_gene: TRBJ2-5

CDR3aa: CASSIAADSPLHF
CDR3nt: TGTGCCAGCAGCATCGCGGCTGATTCACCCCTCCACTTT
d_gene: NA
abundance: few
v_gene: TRBV5-5
len: 13
j_gene: TRBJ1-6

CDR3aa: CSQDELYEQYF
CDR3nt: TGCAGCCAAGACGAACTATACGAGCAGTACTTC
d_gene: NA
abundance: NA
v_gene: TRBV29-1
len: 11
j_gene: TRBJ2-7

CDR3aa: CASSLAGDLFYEQYF
CDR3nt: TGTGCCAGCAGCCTCGCCGGGGACCTCTTTTACGAGCAGTACTTC
d_gene: NA
abundance: NA
v_gene: TRBV11-2
len: 15
j_gene: TRBJ2-7

CDR3aa: CASKQGNSPLHF
CDR3nt: TGTGCCAGCAAACAGGGTAATTCACCCCTCCACTTT
d_gene: NA
abundance: NA
v_gene: TRBV10-3
len: 12
j_gene: TRBJ1-6

CDR3aa: CASSETSGVTGELFF
CDR3nt: TGTGCCAGCAGCGAGACTAGCGGGGTAACCGGGGAGCTGTTTTTT
d_gene: TRBD2
abundance: NA
v_gene: TRBV9
len: 15
j_gene: TRBJ2-2

CDR3aa: CASRLANTGELFF
CDR3nt: TGTGCCAGTCGACTAGCGAACACCGGGGAGCTGTTTTTT
d_gene: NA
abundance: few
v_gene: TRBV19
len: 13
j_gene: TRBJ2-2

CDR3aa: CASTNGQGRNTIYF
CDR3nt: TGTGCCAGCACCAATGGACAGGGAAGAAACACCATATATTTT
d_gene: TRBD1
abundance: few
v_gene: TRBV7-9
len: 14
j_gene: TRBJ1-3

CDR3aa: CASSQDPGTGEKLFF
CDR3nt: TGCGCCAGCAGCCAAGATCCGGGGACAGGGGAAAAACTGTTTTTT
d_gene: TRBD1
abundance: NA
v_gene: TRBV4-3
len: 15
j_gene: TRBJ1-4

CDR3aa: CSGAGGDTDTQYF
CDR3nt: TGCAGCGGGGCGGGAGGTGATACAGATACGCAGTATTTT
d_gene: TRBD2
abundance: NA
v_gene: TRBV29-1
len: 13
j_gene: TRBJ2-3

CDR3aa: CATSRGARTSTDTQYF
CDR3nt: TGTGCCACCAGCAGAGGAGCGAGAACGAGCACAGATACGCAGTATTTT
d_gene: NA
abundance: NA
v_gene: TRBV15
len: 16
j_gene: TRBJ2-3

CDR3aa: CASSWSGGAGGLFF
CDR3nt: TGCGCCAGCAGCTGGAGCGGGGGGGCCGGGGGGCTGTTTTTT
d_gene: TRBD2
abundance: NA
v_gene: TRBV5-1
len: 14
j_gene: TRBJ2-2

CDR3aa: CAISDLGGREGYEQYF
CDR3nt: TGTGCCATCAGTGATCTCGGGGGCAGGGAGGGCTACGAGCAGTACTTC
d_gene: NA
abundance: few
v_gene: TRBV10-3
len: 16
j_gene: TRBJ2-7

CDR3aa: CSASGRRPGEQYF
CDR3nt: TGCAGTGCTAGCGGCAGGAGGCCGGGTGAGCAGTACTTC
d_gene: NA
abundance: many
v_gene: TRBV20-1
len: 13
j_gene: TRBJ2-7

CDR3aa: CAISQGASNTEAFF
CDR3nt: TGTGCCATCAGCCAGGGGGCCTCGAACACTGAAGCTTTCTTT
d_gene: TRBD1
abundance: many
v_gene: TRBV10-3
len: 14
j_gene: TRBJ1-1

CDR3aa: CASSSTNPFSGNTIYF
CDR3nt: TGTGCCAGCAGCTCAACGAATCCTTTCTCTGGAAACACCATATATTTT
d_gene: NA
abundance: few
v_gene: TRBV13
len: 16
j_gene: TRBJ1-3

CDR3aa: CASSSPGGDSYEQYF
CDR3nt: TGTGCCAGCAGTTCACCGGGGGGGGATTCCTACGAGCAGTACTTC
d_gene: TRBD2
abundance: NA
v_gene: TRBV10-2
len: 15
j_gene: TRBJ2-7

CDR3aa: CASSSGGVGNTIYF
CDR3nt: TGTGCCAGCAGCTCAGGGGGCGTCGGAAACACCATATATTTT
d_gene: TRBD1
abundance: NA
v_gene: TRBV7-8
len: 14
j_gene: TRBJ1-3

CDR3aa: CASLPGQAPGELFF
CDR3nt: TGTGCCAGCCTCCCTGGACAGGCCCCCGGGGAGCTGTTTTTT
d_gene: TRBD1
abundance: NA
v_gene: TRBV9
len: 14
j_gene: TRBJ2-2

CDR3aa: CASPGGLLALETQYF
CDR3nt: TGTGCCAGCCCCGGGGGACTACTCGCCCTCGAGACCCAGTACTTC
d_gene: TRBD2
abundance: few
v_gene: TRBV11-2
len: 15
j_gene: TRBJ2-5

CDR3aa: CASSSRDGGAGETQYF
CDR3nt: TGTGCCAGCAGCTCTAGGGACGGGGGGGCCGGAGAGACCCAGTACTTC
d_gene: TRBD2
abundance: NA
v_gene: TRBV7-8
len: 16
j_gene: TRBJ2-5

CDR3aa: CASNVGPGGELFF
CDR3nt: TGTGCCAGCAACGTTGGGCCGGGCGGGGAGCTGTTTTTT
d_gene: NA
abundance: once
v_gene: TRBV7-3
len: 13
j_gene: TRBJ2-2

CDR3aa: CASSLGGLGANVLTF
CDR3nt: TGTGCCAGCAGCTTAGGGGGGCTCGGGGCCAACGTCCTGACTTTC
d_gene: NA
abundance: many
v_gene: TRBV7-9
len: 15
j_gene: TRBJ2-6

CDR3aa: CASSPRIGELFF
CDR3nt: TGTGCCAGCTCACCGCGTATCGGAGAGCTGTTTTTT
d_gene: NA
abundance: many
v_gene: TRBV18
len: 12
j_gene: TRBJ2-2

CDR3aa: CSAGGYEQYF
CDR3nt: TGCAGCGCCGGGGGGTACGAGCAGTACTTC
d_gene: TRBD2
abundance: many
v_gene: TRBV29-1
len: 10
j_gene: TRBJ2-7

CDR3aa: CASSYSVGQYGYTF
CDR3nt: TGTGCCAGCAGTTACTCGGTGGGACAGTATGGCTACACCTTC
d_gene: TRBD1
abundance: few
v_gene: TRBV12-3/TRBV12-4
len: 14
j_gene: TRBJ1-2

CDR3aa: CASSPGRHSYEQYF
CDR3nt: TGTGCCAGCTCCCCGGGACGGCACTCCTACGAGCAGTACTTC
d_gene: NA
abundance: NA
v_gene: TRBV7-1
len: 14
j_gene: TRBJ2-7

CDR3aa: CSASRQDTEAFF
CDR3nt: TGCAGTGCTAGCAGACAAGACACTGAAGCTTTCTTT
d_gene: NA
abundance: few
v_gene: TRBV20-1
len: 12
j_gene: TRBJ1-1

CDR3aa: CASSVFLRWYGYTF
CDR3nt: TGCGCCAGCAGCGTCTTCCTGAGGTGGTATGGCTACACCTTC
d_gene: NA
abundance: NA
v_gene: TRBV5-1
len: 14
j_gene: TRBJ1-2

CDR3aa: CSASEGGINTEAFF
CDR3nt: TGCAGTGCTAGTGAGGGGGGCATAAACACTGAAGCTTTCTTT
d_gene: NA
abundance: many
v_gene: TRBV20-1
len: 14
j_gene: TRBJ1-1